These 32 T cell receptor beta chains came from one sample sequenced in a study of PD-L1 blockade in urothelial cancer. Assay used: immunoSEQ multiplex PCR; TCRdb lists only in-frame clones, some missing. The sample records about 87,000 clones, about four fifths being singletons. Regarding time point: pretreatment peripheral blood. Source: PBMCs, taken around atezolizumab (anti-PD-L1) treatment. These receptors originate from a man aged 60 to 69 with urothelial cancer.

The gene calls are TRBV6-6 and TRBJ2-1; 7 positions agree with TRBD1. The germline V gene has CDR1 MNHNY and CDR2 SVGAGI (reference sequence). The CDR3 totals 16 residues. Germline trimming cut 2 bases from V and 2 bases from J; bases unmatched to any gene: 6. CDR3 loop: CASSYPDRAPYNEQFF. CDR3 nucleotides: TGTGCCAGCAGTTACCCCGACAGGGCACCCTACAATGAGCAGTTCTTC.

V and J are TRBV7-2 and TRBJ2-1; a possible D gene is TRBD2 (6 bases). This CDR3 spans 16 amino acids. V dropped 5 bases and J dropped 5 bases, with 19 bases sitting between them. The germline CDR1 and CDR2 sequences are SGHTA and FQGNSA. The CDR3 nucleotides read TGTGCCAGCAGCCGAGAATATGCGGGAACAAACAATGAGCAGTTCTTC. Translating it yields CASSREYAGTNNEQFF. The full variable domain, its missing parts supplied by reference TRBV7-2 and TRBJ2-1, is GAGVSQSPSNKVTEKGKDVELRCDPISGHTALYWYRQSLGQGLEFLIYFQGNSAPDKSGLPSDRFSAERTGGSVSTLTIQRTQQEDSAVYLCASSREYAGTNNEQFFGPGTRLTVL.

This clone was seen a few times. J is TRBJ1-5 and V is TRBV5-1; D is undetermined. V was cut by 7 bases and J by 0 bases, with 11 bases left in between. Germline V gene lookup returns CDR1 SGHRS and CDR2 YFSETQ. CDR3 length equals 14 residues. The CDR3: CASPTSNSNQPQHF. The CDR3 coding sequence is TGCGCCAGCCCGACATCAAATAGCAATCAGCCCCAGCATTTT. The full variable domain, in which reference TRBV5-1 and TRBJ1-5 provide the parts outside the CDR3, is KAGVTQTPRYLIKTRGQQVTLSCSPISGHRSVSWYQQTPGQGLQFLFEYFSETQRNKGNFPGRFSGRQFSNSRSEMNVSTLELGDSALYLCASPTSNSNQPQHFGDGTRLSIL.

The V gene is TRBV6-5, the J gene TRBJ2-7; 14 nucleotides agree with TRBD2. The length of the CDR3 is 16 residues. V dropped 4 bases and J dropped 6; count of bases not matched to a gene: 8. Germline lookup yields CDR1 MNHEY and CDR2 SVGAGI. This CDR3 reads CASSSRGLAGDGEQYF. The CDR3 region has the DNA TGTGCCAGCAGTTCCCGGGGACTAGCGGGAGATGGCGAGCAGTACTTC.

The table lists this clone with a few counts. J is TRBJ2-7 and V is TRBV6-1, with D perhaps TRBD1 (6 bases). Trimming removed 3 bases at V and 7 bases at J, with 22 bases between. CDR1 MNHNS and CDR2 SASEGT come from the germline V gene. This CDR3 is 16 amino acids long. CDR3 DNA: TGTGCCAGCAGTGAGCGGCAGGGGCTCACTAGGAGGGAGCAGTACTTC. It translates to CASSERQGLTRREQYF.

With regard to this clone: One end of the junction does not line up with germline, which may come from a read error. The rearrangement joins TRBV10-3 to TRBJ2-7, with a possible D match to TRBD1 (6 bases). CDR1 and CDR2 from the germline V gene are ENHRY and SYGVKD. The CDR3 length is 13 residues. The CDR3: CAISGQEGLGVDF. CDR3 nucleotide sequence: TGTGCCATCAGTGGACAGGAAGGTCTCGGGGTAGACTTC.

The chain recombines TRBV4-1 with TRBJ2-5; 7 nucleotides match TRBD1. V shed 1 base and J 3 bases; nucleotides not matched to a gene: 8. This CDR3 has 16 amino acids. CDR1 and CDR2 (germline): MGHRA, YSYEKL. The CDR3 nucleotides read TGCGCCAGCAGCCAAGGCTCCGGGACAGAAAAAGAGACCCAGTACTTC. Amino acids: CASSQGSGTEKETQYF.

The chain is built from TRBV5-1 and TRBJ1-1, with TRBD1 matching 8 bases. The CDR3 has 14 residues. Germline CDR1 reads SGHRS; CDR2 reads YFSETQ. V lost 0 bases, J lost 12 bases, and 10 bases stayed unmatched. CDR3 bases: TGCGCCAGCAGCTTGGTAATTACAGGGGGGCGGACTTTCTTT. It translates to CASSLVITGGRTFF.

The V and J genes are TRBV7-2 and TRBJ1-4; D is perhaps TRBD1 (6 bases). The V end lost 1 base, the J end lost 8 bases, and 11 bases lay between the germline ends. Germline V gene data show CDR1 as SGHTA and CDR2 as FQGNSA. CDR3 length: 14 amino acids. The CDR3 loop reads CASSLGGLGEKLFF. CDR3 bases: TGTGCCAGCAGCTTAGGGGGGCTGGGGGAAAAACTGTTTTTT.

The V gene is TRBV9, the J gene TRBJ2-7, with a possible D match to TRBD1 (5 bases). The CDR3 loop spans 19 amino acids. The germline gives CDR1 SGDLS, CDR2 YYNGEE. V lost 0 bases, J lost 3 bases, and 25 bases lay in between. CDR3 region: CASSVGAGNPERQIYEQYF. CDR3 DNA: TGTGCCAGCAGCGTAGGGGCAGGGAATCCCGAACGTCAGATCTACGAGCAGTACTTC.

V and J are TRBV6-6 and TRBJ1-1, with TRBD1 identical over 10 bases. The CDR3 is 16 amino acids. The V and J ends lost 5 bases and 2 bases, in that order; junction bases with no gene match: 8. Germline CDR1 and CDR2: MNHNY and SVGAGI (reference sequence). The CDR3 DNA follows: TGTGCCAGCAGTACCTATCGGACAGGGGGAAACACTGAAGCTTTCTTT. This sequence encodes CASSTYRTGGNTEAFF.

The CDR3 protein is CASSTPAAGGYEQYF. CDR3 nucleotides: TGTGCCAGTAGTACCCCGGCCGCGGGAGGGTACGAGCAGTACTTC. The rearrangement links TRBV19 to TRBJ2-7; 9 bases align to TRBD2. This CDR3 has 15 residues. The germline CDR1 and CDR2 sequences are LNHDA and SQIVND (reference sequence). After removal of 4 bases from V and 4 bases from J, the junction contained 8 bases not matched to a gene.

The chain links TRBV9 to TRBJ2-4, with D perhaps TRBD1 (6 bases). Germline V gene sequence: CDR1 SGDLS, CDR2 YYNGEE. Trimming shortened V by 0 bases and J by 6 bases, and 19 bases separated the two germline ends. This CDR3 is 17 amino acids long. The CDR3 protein is CASSVGAGAGSGNIQYF. DNA of the CDR3: TGTGCCAGCAGCGTAGGCGCAGGGGCGGGTTCTGGAAACATTCAGTACTTC.

The chain recombines TRBV7-9 with TRBJ2-1, with 13 bases aligning to TRBD2. V shed 5 bases, J shed 2 bases, and the junction held 6 bases outside the gene matches. The CDR3 spans 17 residues. CDR1 and CDR2 (germline): SEHNR, FQNEAQ (reference sequence). CDR3 nucleotides: TGTGCCAGCAGCCCCCCGGGACTAGCGGGACCCTACAATGAGCAGTTCTTC. Translation: CASSPPGLAGPYNEQFF. Looking up the rest from reference TRBV7-9 and TRBJ2-1 gives the full variable domain: DTGVSQNPRHKITKRGQNVTFRCDPISEHNRLYWYRQTLGQGPEFLTYFQNEAQLEKSRLLSDRFSAERPKGSFSTLEIQRTEQGDSAMYLCASSPPGLAGPYNEQFFGPGTRLTVL.

This clone was seen just once. The chain has TRBV5-1 and TRBJ1-4; D remains unclear. Germline V gene lookup returns CDR1 SGHRS and CDR2 YFSETQ. The CDR3 covers 14 residues. V shed 3 bases and J shed 1 base, with 7 bases lying between them. The CDR3 is CASSSGGTNEKLFF. Written as DNA, the CDR3 is TGCGCCAGCAGCTCAGGTGGAACTAATGAAAAACTGTTTTTT.

The chain couples TRBV2 to TRBJ2-1; D is ambiguous. This CDR3 contains 13 residues. The V and J ends lost 3 bases and 6 bases respectively, with 9 bases between them. Germline CDR1 SNHLY, CDR2 FYNNEI. As DNA, the CDR3 is TGTGCCAGCAGTGACCAGCGCTCCAATGAGCAGTTCTTC. Protein sequence: CASSDQRSNEQFF.

The V and J genes are TRBV7-6 and TRBJ1-4; D may be TRBD1 (5 bases). The CDR3 extends over 15 amino acids. Trimming pared 7 bases from V and 0 bases from J, leaving 12 bases between. Germline lookup yields CDR1 SGHVS and CDR2 FNYEAQ. CDR3 nucleotide sequence: TGTGCCAGCACACGGGGGAGGACAACTAATGAAAAACTGTTTTTT. It is translated as CASTRGRTTNEKLFF.

This clone occurred once. The genes are TRBV29-1 and TRBJ2-7; D unclear. Germline CDR1 and CDR2: SQVTM and ANQGSEA. V gave up 5 bases and J gave up 0 bases, with 8 bases separating them. The length of the CDR3 is 12 residues. The chain's CDR3 is CSVYLSSYEQYF. DNA of the CDR3: TGCAGCGTTTACCTCAGCTCCTACGAGCAGTACTTC.

The rearrangement joins TRBV29-1 to TRBJ2-3; 8 nucleotides align to TRBD2. The CDR3 length is 17 residues. J lost 2 bases, V lost 7 bases, and 17 bases had no gene match. CDR1 SQVTM and CDR2 ANQGSEA come from the germline V gene. The CDR3 region is CSARLPTSSGSTDTQYF. CDR3 sequence (DNA): TGCAGCGCCAGGCTCCCGACTTCTAGCGGGTCCACAGATACGCAGTATTTT.

This clone was seen more than once but under ten times. The CDR3 nucleotides read TGTGCCTGGAGCGCCAAACGGGATGCCACTGAAGCTTTCTTT. Its translation: CAWSAKRDATEAFF. The rearrangement links TRBV30 to TRBJ1-1; D gene uncertain. Germline V CDR1 and CDR2: GTSNPN, SVGIG (reference sequence). V was pared by 3 bases and J by 4 bases, with 15 bases between. CDR3 size: 14 residues.

The chain carries TRBV27 and TRBJ2-2, with 13 bases aligning to TRBD2. Germline values: CDR1 MNHEY, CDR2 SMNVEV (reference sequence). The length of the CDR3 is 17 residues. Unmatched junction bases numbered 8, after V lost 6 bases and J lost 4 bases. CDR3 bases: TGTGCCAGCAGGAAGACTAGCGGGGGGCCGGGCACCGGGGAGCTGTTTTTT. Protein product: CASRKTSGGPGTGELFF.

The chain links TRBV7-8 to TRBJ2-3; D perhaps matches TRBD2 (6 bases). Deletions cut 8 bases from V and 2 bases from J, with 14 bases between. This CDR3 contains 14 residues. Germline lookup yields CDR1 SGHVS and CDR2 FQNEAQ. For the CDR3, the DNA is TGTGCCAGCCCCATAGCGGAATTCACAGATACGCAGTATTTT. As protein: CASPIAEFTDTQYF.

CDR3 sequence: CASSPGTGEYGYTF. The CDR3, as DNA: TGTGCCAGCTCACCGGGGACAGGGGAATATGGCTACACCTTC. The chain combines TRBV18 with TRBJ1-2, with TRBD1 matching over 10 bases. CDR3 length equals 14 residues. Germline values: CDR1 KGHSH, CDR2 LQKENI. J was trimmed by 5 bases and V by 3 bases; bases with no gene match: 3.

The J gene is TRBJ2-7, the V gene TRBV6-5; D gene ambiguous. Trimming took 6 bases from V and 1 from J, leaving 4 bases between them. CDR1 MNHEY and CDR2 SVGAGI come from the germline V gene. This CDR3 has 11 residues. CDR3 protein: CASSNSYEQYF. In DNA, the CDR3 is TGTGCCAGCAGCAATTCCTACGAGCAGTACTTC.

The chain is built from TRBV7-3 and TRBJ2-2, with 7 bases that match TRBD1. Trimming cost V 5 bases and J 3 bases; bases outside gene matches: 6. In germline, CDR1 is SGHTA, CDR2 FQGTGA. The CDR3 consists of 15 residues. The DNA for the CDR3 is TGTGCCAGCAGCCGAGGGGGCCCACACACCGGGGAGCTGTTTTTT. Translated, it gives CASSRGGPHTGELFF.

The chain is built from TRBV25-1 and TRBJ2-1; a possible D gene is TRBD1 (5 bases). CDR3 length equals 14 residues. V lost 4 bases and J lost 6, with 13 bases in between. Germline loops: CDR1 MGHDK, CDR2 SYGVNS. This CDR3 reads CASSVGAQGNEQFF. In DNA form, the CDR3 reads TGTGCCAGCAGTGTAGGGGCGCAGGGCAATGAGCAGTTCTTC.

The chain has TRBV28 and TRBJ2-2; the D gene is possibly TRBD1 (5 bases). The CDR3 is 16 amino acids. Deletions cut 6 bases from V and 1 base from J, with 15 bases between. In germline, CDR1 is MDHEN, CDR2 SYDVKM. CDR3 DNA sequence: TGTGCCAGCAGCCACACCGGAAGGGGGAACACCGGGGAGCTGTTTTTT. It yields the protein CASSHTGRGNTGELFF. Full variable domain (missing parts from reference TRBV28 and TRBJ2-2): DVKVTQSSRYLVKRTGEKVFLECVQDMDHENMFWYRQDPGLGLRLIYFSYDVKMKEKGDIPEGYSVSREKKERFSLILESASTNQTSMYLCASSHTGRGNTGELFFGEGSRLTVL.

This chain links TRBV28 with TRBJ1-1; the D gene is possibly TRBD1 (5 bases). This CDR3 region has 16 residues. V was shortened by 7 bases and J by 0 bases, with 18 bases between the two germline ends. Germline-derived CDR1 and CDR2 are MDHEN and SYDVKM. CDR3 DNA: TGTGCCAGCATCACATGGGCAGGGACTATGAACACTGAAGCTTTCTTT. Translating it yields CASITWAGTMNTEAFF.

This chain connects TRBV6-5 to TRBJ2-3; TRBD1 is a possible D gene (7 bases). The V end lost 6 bases, the J end lost 2 bases, and 15 bases lay between the germline ends. The germline CDR1 and CDR2 sequences are MNHEY and SVGAGI. The CDR3 contains 15 residues. CDR3 DNA: TGTGCCAGCAGGACGGGGGACAGTCTCACAGATACGCAGTATTTT. Translated: CASRTGDSLTDTQYF.

The gene calls are TRBV6-5 and TRBJ1-1; D is unresolved. The germline V and J ends were trimmed by 6 bases and 11 bases, with 13 bases remaining between them. The germline CDR1 and CDR2 sequences are MNHEY and SVGAGI. The CDR3 sequence is 11 residues long. The CDR3 reads CASRLGSGAFF. In nucleotides, the CDR3 is TGTGCCAGCAGGTTGGGGAGTGGGGCTTTCTTT.

In this sample, this clone turned up once. The chain has TRBV7-9 and TRBJ1-2; 10 bases agree with TRBD1. The length of the CDR3 is 17 residues. The J segment lost 4 bases and the V segment lost 1 base, leaving 9 bases of the junction unmatched. Germline assignment: CDR1 SEHNR and CDR2 FQNEAQ (reference sequence). CDR3 loop: CASSLEMTGGFRYGYTF. Written as DNA, the CDR3 is TGTGCCAGCAGCTTAGAGATGACAGGGGGCTTTCGCTATGGCTACACCTTC.

This clone appeared a few times. The genes are TRBV2 and TRBJ2-1; D gene uncertain. V lost 4 bases to trimming and J lost 8 bases, with 12 bases between them. Per the germline V gene, CDR1 is SNHLY and CDR2 is FYNNEI. The CDR3 is made up of 13 amino acids. The CDR3 loop is CASSVSVIYEQFF. CDR3 sequence (DNA): TGTGCCAGCAGTGTCTCCGTTATCTATGAGCAGTTCTTC.